One and the same sample provided the 15 T cell receptor beta chains below, sequenced in a study of shared clonotypes between healthy human individuals. CD45RO-negative, CCR7-selected cells formed the naive CD8 fraction, which excluded terminally differentiated effector memory CD45RA+ cells. TCRdb keeps only in-frame clones here, not all; method: immunoSEQ multiplex PCR. The sample lists millions of clones; just under 95% were seen once. The sequencing sample was made of naive CD8+ T cells sorted from blood. These receptors came from a man aged 18 to 30 in good health.

Points on this clone: In the same sample, other DNA sequences code for this CDR3. The V and J genes are TRBV9 and TRBJ2-7; tentatively, D is TRBD2 (6 bases). V was pared by 0 bases and J by 2 bases, with 12 bases between. Germline lookup yields CDR1 SGDLS and CDR2 YYNGEE. CDR3 size: 15 residues. In DNA form, the CDR3 reads TGTGCCAGCAGCGTAGGGGGAGGACCCACCTACGAGCAGTACTTC. Its protein is CASSVGGGPTYEQYF.

The V gene is TRBV7-9, the J gene TRBJ1-2; D remains ambiguous. This CDR3 has 13 residues. V was trimmed by 6 bases and J by 3 bases, leaving 11 bases between them. In germline, CDR1 is SEHNR, CDR2 FQNEAQ (reference sequence). The CDR3 reads CASRSEGDYGYTF. CDR3 nucleotide sequence: TGTGCCAGCAGATCCGAGGGAGACTATGGCTACACCTTC. The variable domain in full, with the rest retrieved from reference TRBV7-9 and TRBJ1-2, is DTGVSQNPRHKITKRGQNVTFRCDPISEHNRLYWYRQTLGQGPEFLTYFQNEAQLEKSRLLSDRFSAERPKGSFSTLEIQRTEQGDSAMYLCASRSEGDYGYTFGSGTRLTVV.

A word on this clone: Different DNA sequences within this sample yield the same CDR3. The chain employs TRBV29-1 and TRBJ2-7, with unresolved D. Germline V lookup: CDR1 SQVTM, CDR2 ANQGSEA. Trimming removed 0 bases from V and 0 bases from J, with 3 bases in between. The CDR3 length is 12 residues. The CDR3 here is CSVEEGSYEQYF. The CDR3 coding sequence is TGCAGCGTTGAAGAGGGCTCCTACGAGCAGTACTTC.

V gene TRBV4-3 combines with J gene TRBJ2-1; 8 positions match TRBD2. Germline loops: CDR1 LGHNA, CDR2 YSLEER. V trimming: 4 bases; J trimming: 3 bases; junction bases outside the gene matches: 11. The CDR3 has 17 residues. CDR3 sequence (DNA): TGCGCCAGCAGCCCCTCGGCCCGGGGGGGTCTCTACAATGAGCAGTTCTTC. Translation gives CASSPSARGGLYNEQFF.

As concerns this clone: The sample carries other DNA sequences with the same CDR3. This chain connects TRBV6-5 to TRBJ2-7; a possible D gene is TRBD2 (6 bases). Trimming pared 3 bases from V and 2 bases from J, leaving 11 bases between. The length of the CDR3 is 14 residues. From germline, CDR1 is MNHEY and CDR2 SVGAGI. The DNA for the CDR3 is TGTGCCAGCAGTTATATCGGGGGAACCTACGAGCAGTACTTC. It is translated as CASSYIGGTYEQYF.

This clone has only one observation. The chain couples TRBV6-6 to TRBJ2-1, with TRBD2 as a possible D gene (6 bases). V was pared by 5 bases and J by 8 bases, with 16 bases between. The length of the CDR3 is 14 residues. Germline V lookup: CDR1 MNHNY, CDR2 SVGAGI (reference sequence). CDR3 amino acids: CASSPGVGGHEQFF. The DNA for the CDR3 is TGTGCCAGCAGTCCGGGAGTTGGGGGTCATGAGCAGTTCTTC.

V usage is TRBV5-4 and J usage is TRBJ2-3; D unclear. The CDR3 is 14 residues long. Germline CDR1 and CDR2: SGHNT and YYREEE (reference sequence). The V end was cut by 3 bases, the J end by 2 bases, with 10 bases between. The CDR3, as DNA: TGTGCCAGCAGCTATCCCGACGTCACAGATACGCAGTATTTT. Its translation is CASSYPDVTDTQYF.

This chain links TRBV30 with TRBJ2-4; the match to TRBD2 covers 13 bases. The CDR3 length is 16 residues. Trimming at V came to 1 base and at J to 6 bases, leaving 6 bases not matched to a gene. CDR1 and CDR2 from the germline V gene are GTSNPN and SVGIG (reference sequence). The CDR3 DNA sequence: TGTGCCTGGAGTGCGACTAGCGGGAGGATGGGAAACATTCAGTACTTC. Protein product: CAWSATSGRMGNIQYF.

The V gene is TRBV13, the J gene TRBJ2-7; no definite D call. The CDR3 has 14 amino acids. Looked up from germline, CDR1 is PRHDT and CDR2 is FYEKMQ (reference sequence). Trimming removed 4 bases from V and 3 bases from J, with 13 bases in between. The CDR3 region is CASSSDGTGYEQYF. The CDR3 coding sequence is TGTGCCAGCAGCTCAGACGGCACCGGCTACGAGCAGTACTTC.

This chain links TRBV7-9 with TRBJ1-1; D is perhaps TRBD1 (6 bases). Germline V gene lookup returns CDR1 SEHNR and CDR2 FQNEAQ (reference sequence). The CDR3 runs 15 residues. The V and J ends lost 1 base and 0 bases respectively, with 9 bases between them. The CDR3 spells CASSLGGDMNTEAFF. The DNA for the CDR3 is TGTGCCAGCAGCTTAGGGGGGGACATGAACACTGAAGCTTTCTTT.

In the case of this clone: This specimen includes other DNA sequences encoding the same CDR3. The CDR3 coding sequence is TGCGCCAGCAGCACGGGACAGGGTAACACTGAAGCTTTCTTT. Residues: CASSTGQGNTEAFF. The chain employs TRBV5-1 and TRBJ1-1, with 9 bases aligning to TRBD1. With V trimmed by 4 bases and J by 2 bases, 3 bases remained unmatched. Per germline, CDR1 SGHRS and CDR2 YFSETQ. This CDR3 comprises 14 residues.

The chain combines TRBV29-1 with TRBJ2-2, with D maybe TRBD1 (5 bases). V lost 4 bases to trimming and J lost 1 base, with 13 bases between them. This CDR3 has 15 residues. Germline assignment: CDR1 SQVTM and CDR2 ANQGSEA. The CDR3 reads CSVAGVGVNTGELFF. CDR3 in DNA: TGCAGCGTTGCAGGAGTAGGGGTGAACACCGGGGAGCTGTTTTTT.

This clone was seen a few times. V is TRBV5-6 and J is TRBJ2-7; perhaps D is TRBD1 or TRBD2 (6 bases each). CDR1 is SGHDT and CDR2 is YYEEEE in the germline V gene. V lost 0 bases and J 5 bases, leaving 15 bases between the germline ends. The CDR3 loop spans 15 amino acids. CDR3 in amino acids: CASSLVGGGTHEQYF. As DNA, the CDR3 is TGTGCCAGCAGCTTGGTGGGGGGCGGGACCCACGAGCAGTACTTC.

The chain joins TRBV2 to TRBJ2-7, with 10 bases matching TRBD2. Germline V gene data show CDR1 as SNHLY and CDR2 as FYNNEI. Trimming removed 8 bases from V and 4 bases from J; junction bases left unmatched: 11. The CDR3 covers 15 residues. The CDR3 DNA follows: TGTGCCAGCGTGGAAACCGCTAGCGGGAGTTACGAGCAGTACTTC. Amino acids: CASVETASGSYEQYF. Filled out from reference TRBV2 and TRBJ2-7, the complete variable domain reads EPEVTQTPSHQVTQMGQEVILRCVPISNHLYFYWYRQILGQKVEFLVSFYNNEISEKSEIFDDQFSVERPDGSNFTLKIRSTKLEDSAMYFCASVETASGSYEQYFGPGTRLTVT.

About this clone itself: The same CDR3 arises from other DNA sequences in this sample as well. V and J are TRBV5-1 and TRBJ2-7, with a tentative D call TRBD2 (5 bases). Germline lookup yields CDR1 SGHRS and CDR2 YFSETQ. The V end was cut by 2 bases, the J end by 0 bases, with 6 bases between. CDR3 length equals 13 residues. The CDR3 coding sequence is TGCGCCAGCAGCTTCGGGAACTCCTACGAGCAGTACTTC. Translating it yields CASSFGNSYEQYF. The full variable domain, its missing parts supplied by reference TRBV5-1 and TRBJ2-7, is KAGVTQTPRYLIKTRGQQVTLSCSPISGHRSVSWYQQTPGQGLQFLFEYFSETQRNKGNFPGRFSGRQFSNSRSEMNVSTLELGDSALYLCASSFGNSYEQYFGPGTRLTVT.